This record looks at one T cell receptor (beta chain) sequence and its context. The data were obtained in a study of CD8+ T cells in alopecia areata. Once RNA had been extracted, it was reverse transcribed into cDNA to act as the sequencing template. Sequenced by immunoSEQ multiplex PCR; TCRdb stores in-frame clones only, minus some. The repertoire holds about 64,000 clones, with about half as singletons. Treatment here: oral pan-JAK inhibitor, 5-10 mg twice daily. The investigators collected lesional scalp punch biopsies and peripheral blood from alopecia areata patients. Separation by sorting yielded CD4+ and CD8+ T cells from PBMCs. Germline V gene lookup returns CDR1 SGHRS and CDR2 YFSETQ. The CDR3 sequence is 14 residues long. Between the trimmed V and J ends, which lost 3 bases and 3 bases, there was a span of 11 bases.

The gene calls are TRBV5-1 and TRBJ2-3; D might be TRBD1 or TRBD2, each matching 5 bases. Source: CD8+ T cells sorted from blood, taken at approximately week 37, from a patient treated with tofacitinib. The source is a human donor with alopecia areata. This CDR3 is CASSSGQATDTQYF. The CDR3 DNA is TGCGCCAGCAGCTCGGGGCAGGCAACAGATACGCAGTATTTT.